The source of this TCR beta chain is a study of blood T cell repertoires in COVID-19. Study overall: Samples came from the United States, Italy and Spain, spanning acute and convalescent COVID-19. PBMCs, B-cell-depleted T cells, or T cells were the source of the cDNA or gDNA that made up the material.

Authors' analysis steps: Quantification of nucleated cells was approximated via reference gene primer amplification. Using immunoSEQ multiplex PCR, the repertoire was profiled, and TCRdb retains in-frame clones only, with some absent. Clonal size and the V and J genes are those of that table, whereas D and trimming came from the DNA. The sample holds 68,000 or so clones, roughly 84% seen once. Trimming took 4 bases from V and 1 from J, leaving 14 bases between them. The germline V gene has CDR1 SGHRS and CDR2 YFSETQ. This CDR3 spans 15 amino acids. This clonotype was sampled from a man aged 50 to 60 with active COVID-19. The rearrangement joins TRBV5-1 to TRBJ1-1, with a possible D match to TRBD1 (6 bases). Sequences were obtained from peripheral blood. The CDR3 bases are TGCGCCAGCAGCCCCTTGGGACAACCGAACACTGAAGCTTTCTTT. As protein: CASSPLGQPNTEAFF.